This passage covers 28 T cell receptor beta chains from one sample sequenced in a study of T cell clonality in common variable immunodeficiency. Profiled with immunoSEQ multiplex PCR; TCRdb holds only in-frame clones, not every one. Altogether 55,000 to 65,000 clones were found in the sample, and no singletons occur. The sample comprised peripheral blood mononuclear cells. All receptors come from a person aged 18 to 70 in good health.

This clone was counted many times. Read coverage stops 3 residues before the CDR3 terminus; the germline J gene supplies the remainder. This chain connects TRBV6-4 to TRBJ2-1; D gene unclear. The CDR3 has 11 amino acids. With 7 bases removed from V and 3 bases from J, the gap between germline ends came to 4 bases. Germline CDR1 and CDR2: MRHNA and SNTAGT. CDR3 bases read: TGTGCCAGCACGTTCTACAATGAG. The encoded protein is CASTFYNE. The full CDR3 is CASTFYNEQFF.

There are many counts of this clone. The read comes to an end 3 residues before the CDR3 does, leaving the germline J gene to fill in the end. This chain connects TRBV29-1 to TRBJ2-1; TRBD1 is a possible D gene (5 bases). V lost 4 bases and J 9 bases, leaving 7 bases between the germline ends. Looked up from germline, CDR1 is SQVTM and CDR2 is ANQGSEA. The CDR3 runs 10 residues. The sequenced part of the CDR3 DNA is TGCAGCGTTGGGCAGGGTGAG. It is translated as CSVGQGE. The complete CDR3 sequence is CSVGQGEQFF.

This clone was counted ten times or more. Coverage ceases 3 residues before the CDR3 finishes, and the germline J gene fills in the end. The V gene is TRBV28, the J gene TRBJ1-3; weak D call: TRBD1 (6 bases). The CDR3 is 15 amino acids. The ends were cut back, 2 bases at V and 3 bases at J, with 11 bases in the middle. Germline CDR1 and CDR2: MDHEN and SYDVKM. The part of the CDR3 DNA that was read is TGTGCCAGCAGTTTAGGGGGGGCGAGTGGAAACACC. Its translation is CASSLGGASGNT. In full, the CDR3 reads CASSLGGASGNTIYF.

This clone was seen repeatedly, ten times or more. The read gets to within 3 residues of the CDR3 end, and the germline J gene fills in the rest. The chain links TRBV7-2 to TRBJ2-3; tentatively, D is TRBD2 (6 bases). The CDR3 totals 14 residues. Per germline, CDR1 SGHTA and CDR2 FQGNSA. Trimming removed 1 base from V and 4 bases from J, with 9 bases in between. The CDR3 DNA, read in part, is TGTGCCAGCAGCTTAGATACTAGCCCAGATACG. Residues: CASSLDTSPDT. The full CDR3 reads CASSLDTSPDTQYF. The whole variable domain, remainder taken from reference TRBV7-2 and TRBJ2-3, is GAGVSQSPSNKVTEKGKDVELRCDPISGHTALYWYRQSLGQGLEFLIYFQGNSAPDKSGLPSDRFSAERTGGSVSTLTIQRTQQEDSAVYLCASSLDTSPDTQYFGPGTRLTVL.

This clone has at least ten counts. Read coverage stops 3 residues before the CDR3 terminus; the germline J gene supplies the remainder. J is TRBJ2-1 and V is TRBV2; 12 bases line up with TRBD2. This CDR3 is built from 14 residues. Germline V CDR1 and CDR2: SNHLY, FYNNEI. With 6 bases clipped from V and 8 bases from J, the junction kept 5 bases outside the gene matches. Incomplete CDR3 DNA: TGTGCCAGCAGCGGACTAGCGGGAAAATATGAG. Its translation is CASSGLAGKYE. The entire CDR3 reads CASSGLAGKYEQFF. Full variable domain (outside the CDR3, taken from reference TRBV2 and TRBJ2-1): EPEVTQTPSHQVTQMGQEVILRCVPISNHLYFYWYRQILGQKVEFLVSFYNNEISEKSEIFDDQFSVERPDGSNFTLKIRSTKLEDSAMYFCASSGLAGKYEQFFGPGTRLTVL.

This clone was detected many times. The CDR3 reads CASSGIAGAYTDTQYF. The sequenced part of the CDR3 DNA is TGTGCCAGCAGTGGGATAGCGGGAGCCTACACAGATACG. V and J are TRBV6-1 and TRBJ2-3; 9 bases are a match to TRBD2. The CDR3 goes on 3 residues after the read ends, and that part is filled in from the germline J gene. Trimming removed 4 bases from V and 2 bases from J; junction bases left unmatched: 7. CDR3 length: 16 residues. Germline V gives CDR1 MNHNS, CDR2 SASEGT.

In this sample, this clone turned up many times. Read coverage stops 3 residues before the CDR3 terminus; the germline J gene supplies the remainder. The chain couples TRBV11-2 to TRBJ1-6; TRBD1 agrees at 7 bases. The CDR3 has 15 amino acids. The germline V gene encodes CDR1 SGHAT and CDR2 FQNNGV. CDR3 amino acids: CASSLRQGEGETLHF. Incomplete CDR3 DNA: TGTGCCAGCAGCTTGAGACAGGGCGAAGGAGAGACC.

This clone was observed at least ten times. The read terminates 3 residues before the CDR3 end, so the remaining end is supplied by the germline J gene. The V gene is TRBV19, the J gene TRBJ2-1; D might be TRBD1 (5 bases). The CDR3 is 16 residues long. The V and J ends lost 3 bases and 7 bases respectively, with 19 bases between them. The germline CDR1 and CDR2 sequences are LNHDA and SQIVND (reference sequence). CDR3 sequence reads: CASSMVGQGVRNEQFF. The covered CDR3 bases are TGTGCCAGTAGTATGGTGGGCCAGGGCGTGAGGAATGAG.

This clone came up many times. The read finishes 3 residues shy of the CDR3 end, and the germline J gene is used to complete it. The rearrangement uses TRBV18 and TRBJ2-1, with 12 bases fitting TRBD2. The CDR3 is made up of 17 amino acids. Germline values: CDR1 KGHSH, CDR2 LQKENI. V gave up 4 bases and J gave up 0 bases; unmatched junction bases: 4. This chain's CDR3 is CASSRTSGRNSYNEQFF. CDR3 DNA (partial): TGTGCCAGCTCACGTACTAGCGGGAGGAACTCCTACAATGAG.

In this sample, this clone turned up many times. The sequenced fragment ends 3 residues before the CDR3 boundary, so the rest is inferred from the germline J gene. V usage is TRBV10-3 and J usage is TRBJ1-5, with D hard to call. This CDR3 region has 13 residues. Germline loops: CDR1 ENHRY, CDR2 SYGVKD. The germline V and J ends were trimmed by 5 bases and 5 bases, with 10 bases remaining between them. Partial CDR3 DNA: TGTGCCATCAGTCCGGCGGAATATCAGCCC. Protein product: CAISPAEYQP. The CDR3 as a whole reads CAISPAEYQPQHF.

This clone came up many times. The CDR3 end is not reached by the read, which stops 3 residues before it; the germline J gene fills it in. The same CDR3 also results from other DNA sequences found in this sample. The chain carries TRBV30 and TRBJ1-5; the D gene is possibly TRBD1 (6 bases). This CDR3 comprises 13 residues. Germline V lookup: CDR1 GTSNPN, CDR2 SVGIG (reference sequence). V lost 0 bases and J lost 4, with 7 bases in between. The sequenced CDR3 bases are TGTGCCTGGAGTGTCAGGGGAAATCAGCCC. This gives the protein CAWSVRGNQP. The complete CDR3 sequence is CAWSVRGNQPQHF. Complete variable domain (other parts from reference TRBV30 and TRBJ1-5): SQTIHQWPATLVQPVGSPLSLECTVEGTSNPNLYWYRQAAGRGLQLLFYSVGIGQISSEVPQNLSASRPQDRQFILSSKKLLLSDSGFYLCAWSVRGNQPQHFGDGTRLSIL.

The sample holds many counts of this clone. The CDR3 end is not reached by the read, which stops 3 residues before it; the germline J gene fills it in. This rearrangement joins TRBV10-3 to TRBJ2-7, with 8 bases matching TRBD2. CDR3 length: 14 residues. The V gene's germline CDR1 is ENHRY and CDR2 SYGVKD. V lost 6 bases to trimming and J lost 5 bases; unmatched junction nucleotides: 9. The CDR3: CAISQSGSGNEQYF. CDR3 DNA (partial): TGTGCCATCAGCCAGAGCGGGAGCGGCAACGAG.

In this sample, this clone turned up many times. From the germline J gene comes the end of the CDR3, since the read stops 3 residues before it. J is TRBJ1-1 and V is TRBV29-1; D remains ambiguous. From germline, CDR1 is SQVTM and CDR2 ANQGSEA. The CDR3 consists of 12 residues. With 5 bases removed from V and 4 bases from J, the gap between germline ends came to 11 bases. The CDR3 loop is CSVHIALTEAFF. Partial CDR3 DNA: TGCAGCGTTCACATCGCCCTCACTGAA.

This clone was seen at least ten times. The CDR3 end falls 3 residues outside the read, so it is completed with the germline J gene. The chain recombines TRBV5-5 with TRBJ1-5; 7 positions match TRBD1. Trimming cost V 0 bases and J 3 bases; bases outside gene matches: 3. The CDR3 consists of 15 residues. Germline CDR1 SGHKS, CDR2 YYEKEE (reference sequence). The CDR3 region is CASSLGTGPNQPQHF. CDR3 bases read: TGTGCCAGCAGCTTGGGGACAGGCCCCAATCAGCCC.

This clone came up many times. The sequenced fragment ends 3 residues before the CDR3 boundary, so the rest is inferred from the germline J gene. This chain joins TRBV30 and TRBJ2-7, with 10 bases fitting TRBD1. The length of the CDR3 is 14 residues. V lost 0 bases and J lost 3; bases outside the gene matches: 2. Germline lookup yields CDR1 GTSNPN and CDR2 SVGIG (reference sequence). The CDR3 loop reads CAWSVGTGVYEQYF. The part of the CDR3 DNA that was read is TGTGCCTGGAGTGTAGGGACAGGGGTCTACGAG.

This clone was found many times. The read ends 3 residues early relative to the CDR3; the germline J gene fills the gap. This chain uses TRBV11-3 with TRBJ1-2, with unresolved D. Trimming stripped 5 bases from V and 0 bases from J, with 13 bases between. The CDR3 runs 15 residues. The germline V gene encodes CDR1 SGHNT and CDR2 YENEEA. Incomplete CDR3 DNA: TGTGCCAGCAGCCCACGCCAGACTTCTAACTATGGC. Translation: CASSPRQTSNYG. The whole CDR3 sequence reads CASSPRQTSNYGYTF.

This clone was counted a few times. The CDR3 end falls 3 residues outside the read, so it is completed with the germline J gene. The gene calls are TRBV2 and TRBJ1-4; the match to TRBD1 covers 7 bases. Trimming took 3 bases from V and 8 from J; bases not matched to a gene: 6. Germline CDR1 reads SNHLY; CDR2 reads FYNNEI. This CDR3 has 14 residues. This CDR3 is CASSDAGGREKLFF. The CDR3 bases that were read are TGTGCCAGCAGTGACGCAGGGGGTCGGGAAAAA. Full variable domain (outside the CDR3, taken from reference TRBV2 and TRBJ1-4): EPEVTQTPSHQVTQMGQEVILRCVPISNHLYFYWYRQILGQKVEFLVSFYNNEISEKSEIFDDQFSVERPDGSNFTLKIRSTKLEDSAMYFCASSDAGGREKLFFGSGTQLSVL.

This clone was seen at least ten times. The covered CDR3 bases are TGTGCCTGGAGTGTAGGGTCAAACATT. Protein sequence: CAWSVGSNI. The full CDR3 is CAWSVGSNIQYF. The rearrangement joins TRBV30 to TRBJ2-4, with unresolved D. The sequenced fragment ends 3 residues before the CDR3 boundary, so the rest is inferred from the germline J gene. This CDR3 is 12 amino acids long. The germline V and J ends were trimmed by 0 bases and 6 bases, with 6 bases remaining between them. Germline CDR1 and CDR2: GTSNPN and SVGIG (reference sequence).

This clone has at least ten counts. The read terminates 3 residues ahead of where the CDR3 ends, so the germline J gene completes it. This chain uses TRBV7-2 with TRBJ2-2; D possibly corresponds to TRBD1 (5 bases). The length of the CDR3 is 14 residues. The germline V gene encodes CDR1 SGHTA and CDR2 FQGNSA. The V end was cut by 4 bases, the J end by 4 bases, with 10 bases between. The CDR3 bases that were read are TGTGCCAGCAGCTCGGATGGGGCCACCGGGGAG. Translated: CASSSDGATGE. The complete CDR3 reads CASSSDGATGELFF.

This clone was recorded many times. The CDR3 is cut off 3 residues early in the read; its end comes from the germline J gene. The chain has TRBV5-1 and TRBJ2-7; no reliable D call. V was clipped by 5 bases and J by 2 bases, with 11 bases between them. This CDR3 comprises 13 residues. Looked up from germline, CDR1 is SGHRS and CDR2 is YFSETQ. The CDR3 reads CASRYDTAYEQYF. The covered CDR3 bases are TGCGCCAGCAGATATGACACCGCCTACGAG.

This clone occurred many times. Here the CDR3 reads CSAGGAGTPYNEQFF. Partial CDR3 DNA: TGCAGCGCCGGGGGTGCGGGGACCCCTTACAATGAG. The chain uses TRBV29-1 and TRBJ2-1, with D perhaps TRBD2 (6 bases). The CDR3 extends 3 residues past the end of the read, so its final part is completed from the germline J gene. CDR1 and CDR2 (germline): SQVTM, ANQGSEA. This CDR3 is built from 15 residues. The V gene lost 7 bases and the J gene lost 4 bases, with 20 bases spanning the gap.

Worth noting for this clone: The CDR3 extends 3 residues past the end of the read, so its final part is completed from the germline J gene. The genes are TRBV25-1 and TRBJ2-3; 10 nucleotides match TRBD2. Germline-derived CDR1 and CDR2 are MGHDK and SYGVNS. V was pared by 2 bases and J by 1 base, with 9 bases of the junction left unmatched. The CDR3 covers 18 residues. Incomplete CDR3 DNA: TGTGCCAGCAGTGAACGAACTCCCGGGACTAGCGGCACAGATACG. Translation gives CASSERTPGTSGTDT. The entire CDR3 reads CASSERTPGTSGTDTQYF.

There are many counts of this clone. The CDR3 end lies 3 residues beyond the end of the read and is filled in from the germline J gene. The rearrangement links TRBV5-6 to TRBJ2-2, with a weak D call TRBD2 (6 bases). Trimming took 1 base from V and 1 from J, leaving 8 bases between them. This CDR3 contains 15 residues. Germline V gene lookup returns CDR1 SGHDT and CDR2 YYEEEE. Incomplete CDR3 DNA: TGTGCCAGCAGCTTGTTCGGGGGGAACACCGGGGAG. Its protein product is CASSLFGGNTGE. The whole CDR3 protein reads CASSLFGGNTGELFF.

This clone was seen many times. Read coverage stops 3 residues before the CDR3 terminus; the germline J gene supplies the remainder. This chain connects TRBV6-1 to TRBJ2-6, with 7 bases fitting TRBD2. Germline CDR1 and CDR2: MNHNS and SASEGT. The CDR3 consists of 19 residues. The junction had 8 bases not matched to a gene; V was cut back by 0 bases and J by 0 bases. The CDR3: CASSEAGGGVHSGANVLTF. CDR3 DNA, as far as it was read: TGTGCCAGCAGTGAAGCGGGGGGAGGGGTCCACTCTGGGGCCAACGTC.

The sample holds many counts of this clone. Read data end 3 residues before the CDR3 end; the end is taken from the germline J gene. The genes are TRBV7-3 and TRBJ1-2; D is unclear. This CDR3 contains 18 residues. V gave up 0 bases and J gave up 0 bases, with 17 bases separating them. Germline-derived CDR1 and CDR2 are SGHTA and FQGTGA. The CDR3 spells CASSLTRNAGTANYGYTF. The DNA read from the CDR3 is TGTGCCAGCAGCTTAACCCGGAATGCGGGCACAGCTAACTATGGC.

This clone was found many times. The sequenced fragment ends 3 residues before the CDR3 boundary, so the rest is inferred from the germline J gene. The chain carries TRBV14 and TRBJ2-7; 10 positions match TRBD2. Germline CDR1 reads SGHDN; CDR2 reads FVKESK. CDR3 size: 17 residues. Trimming at V came to 3 bases and at J to 5 bases, leaving 13 bases not matched to a gene. The DNA read from the CDR3 is TGTGCCAGCAGCCAGGAGCGGGAGGGCCTCAAGTCCCACGAG. Amino acid sequence: CASSQEREGLKSHE. The full CDR3 reads CASSQEREGLKSHEQYF.

This clone was counted ten times or more. The read is 3 residues too short to cover the CDR3 end, so that end is filled in from the germline J gene. The chain employs TRBV18 and TRBJ2-2; TRBD2 matches at 10 bases. Losses at the gene ends were 3 bases for V and 6 bases for J; bases not matched to a gene: 4. Per germline, CDR1 KGHSH and CDR2 LQKENI. This CDR3 is built from 15 residues. This chain's CDR3 is CASSPLAGVPGELFF. The CDR3 DNA, read in part, is TGTGCCAGCTCACCCCTAGCGGGAGTCCCCGGGGAG. Variable domain in full (rest from reference TRBV18 and TRBJ2-2): NAGVMQNPRHLVRRRGQEARLRCSPMKGHSHVYWYRQLPEEGLKFMVYLQKENIIDESGMPKERFSAEFPKEGPSILRIQQVVRGDSAAYFCASSPLAGVPGELFFGEGSRLTVL.

This clone was observed at least ten times. Read data end 3 residues before the CDR3 end; the end is taken from the germline J gene. The chain is built from TRBV7-6 and TRBJ2-7; tentative D call: TRBD1 (6 bases). The V end was cut by 1 base, the J end by 3 bases, with 13 bases between. The CDR3 has 15 amino acids. In germline, CDR1 is SGHVS, CDR2 FNYEAQ. Here the CDR3 reads CASSLGGPPNYEQYF. The CDR3 bases that were read are TGTGCCAGCAGCTTAGGGGGGCCCCCCAACTACGAG.